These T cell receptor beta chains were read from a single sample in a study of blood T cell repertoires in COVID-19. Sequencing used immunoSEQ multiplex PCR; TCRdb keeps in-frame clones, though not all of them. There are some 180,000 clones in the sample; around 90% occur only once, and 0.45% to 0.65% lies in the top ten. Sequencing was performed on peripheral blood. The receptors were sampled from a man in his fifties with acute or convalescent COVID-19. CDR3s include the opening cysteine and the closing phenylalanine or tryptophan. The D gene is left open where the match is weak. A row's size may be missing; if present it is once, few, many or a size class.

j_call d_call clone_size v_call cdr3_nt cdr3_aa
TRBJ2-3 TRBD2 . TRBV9 TGTGCCAGCAGCCCCCATATTAGCGGGGGTAAAGATACGCAGTATTTT CASSPHISGGKDTQYF
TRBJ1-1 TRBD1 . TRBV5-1 TGCGCCAGCAGCAAGGACAGGGGATCCACTGAAGCTTTCTTT CASSKDRGSTEAFF
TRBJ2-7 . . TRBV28 TGTGCCAGCAGCTTAGGGGACAGGTCAGCGGGGGAGCAGTACTTC CASSLGDRSAGEQYF
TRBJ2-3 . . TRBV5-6 TGTGCCAGCAGCTTTCAGACTTCATGGTCCACAGATACGCAGTATTTT CASSFQTSWSTDTQYF
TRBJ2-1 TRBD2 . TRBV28 TGTGCCAGCAGTCCCCAGTTCGGGGGGGACGGCAATGAGCAGTTCTTC CASSPQFGGDGNEQFF
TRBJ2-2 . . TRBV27 TGTGCCAGCAGCCGAGGGACTTCCACGAACACCGGGGAGCTGTTTTTT CASSRGTSTNTGELFF
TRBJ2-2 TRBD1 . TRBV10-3 TGTGCCATCAGCAAGGACAGGGTTGCCACCGGGGAGCTGTTTTTT CAISKDRVATGELFF
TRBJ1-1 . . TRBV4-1 TGCGCCAGCAGCCAAGATGGGGCAGGGGTGACTGAAGCTTTCTTT CASSQDGAGVTEAFF
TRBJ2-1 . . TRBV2 TGTGCCAGCAAGGAGGGGGCTGGGCGTAATGAGCAGTTCTTC CASKEGAGRNEQFF
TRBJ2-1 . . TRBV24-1 TGTGCCACCAGTGATTTGGAGGGAGCCCACAATGAGCAGTTCTTC CATSDLEGAHNEQFF
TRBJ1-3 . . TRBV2 TGTGCCAGCAGCCTCCGCCGCGCGACGGGTGGAAACACCATATATTTT CASSLRRATGGNTIYF
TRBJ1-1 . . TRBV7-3 TGTGCCAGCGGTTTATCTGGCCGGAACACTGAAGCTTTCTTT CASGLSGRNTEAFF
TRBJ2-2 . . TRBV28 TGTGCCAGCAGTCTCCGGACAGAGAACACCGGGGAGCTGTTTTTT CASSLRTENTGELFF
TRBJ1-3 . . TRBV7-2 TGTGCCAGCAGCAAGCACGACTCTGGAAACACCATATATTTT CASSKHDSGNTIYF
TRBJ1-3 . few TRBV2 TGTGCCAGCAGGTCAGGGATGAGGGGGTCTGGAAACACCATATATTTT CASRSGMRGSGNTIYF
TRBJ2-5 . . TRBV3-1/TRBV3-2 TGTGCCAGCAGCCAAGCATCCCAAGAGACCCAGTACTTC CASSQASQETQYF
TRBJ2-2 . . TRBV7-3 TGTGCCAGCAGCTTAAATACGGGGGTTCTCACCGGGGAGCTGTTTTTT CASSLNTGVLTGELFF
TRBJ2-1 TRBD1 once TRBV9 TGTGCCAGCAGCGCCCGACAGGGGGACGCTAATGAGCAGTTCTTC CASSARQGDANEQFF
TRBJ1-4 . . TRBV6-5 TGTGCCAGCAACCCCCAGGCAACTAATGAAAAACTGTTTTTT CASNPQATNEKLFF
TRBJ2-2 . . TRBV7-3 TGTGCCAGCAGCTTACTAGCCCGCACCGGGGAGCTGTTTTTT CASSLLARTGELFF
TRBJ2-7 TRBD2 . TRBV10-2 TGCGCCAGCAGTCCAGCGGGACTACACGAGCAGTACTTC CASSPAGLHEQYF
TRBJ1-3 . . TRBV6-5 TGTGCCAGCAGTTCGTGGGGCAGGGACACCATATATTTT CASSSWGRDTIYF
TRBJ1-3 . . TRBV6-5 TGTGCCAGCAGTTACGATGACTTCTCTGGAAACACCATATATTTT CASSYDDFSGNTIYF
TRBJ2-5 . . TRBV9 TGTGCCAGCAGCGTAGATCCGTTCCAAGAGACCCAGTACTTC CASSVDPFQETQYF
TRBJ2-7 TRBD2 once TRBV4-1 TGCGCCAGCAGCCAAGTAGGAGCGGGAGGGGACTACGAGCAGTACTTC CASSQVGAGGDYEQYF
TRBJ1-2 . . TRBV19 TGTGCCAGTAGTATTCTGGGGCAGTTCTCCTATGGCTACACCTTC CASSILGQFSYGYTF
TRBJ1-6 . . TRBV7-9 TGTGCCAGCAGCTCCGTACAGGGCCTGAATTCACCCCTCCACTTT CASSSVQGLNSPLHF
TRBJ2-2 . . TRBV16 TGTGCCAGCAGCCAATCAGAGGTCGGGGAGCTGTTTTTT CASSQSEVGELFF
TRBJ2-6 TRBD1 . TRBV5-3 TGTGCCAGAAGCCCCCAGGGGGCTCTACACTCTGGGGCCAACGTCCTGACTTTC CARSPQGALHSGANVLTF
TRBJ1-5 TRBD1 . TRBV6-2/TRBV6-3 TGTGCCAGCAGCCGGAGGACAGGGTCGGAAAGCGCTCAGCCCCAGCATTTT CASSRRTGSESAQPQHF
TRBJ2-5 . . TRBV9 TGTGCCAGCAGCCCGAGACCCCTGACAGGCCTCCAAGAGACCCAGTACTTC CASSPRPLTGLQETQYF
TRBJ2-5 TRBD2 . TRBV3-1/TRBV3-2 TGTGCCAGCAGCCATCCCCCCGAGGCTAGCGGAGGGCACTTC CASSHPPEASGGHF
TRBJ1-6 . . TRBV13 TGTGCCAGCAGCACCTCAGGGTTCTCCTATAATTCACCCCTCCACTTT CASSTSGFSYNSPLHF
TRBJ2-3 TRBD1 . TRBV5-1 TGCGCCAGCAGCTATACCGGGACAGGGACCACAGATACGCAGTATTTT CASSYTGTGTTDTQYF
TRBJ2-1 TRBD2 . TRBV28 TGTGCCAGCAGTGAACTAGCGGGCCCACGGGAGCAGTTCTTC CASSELAGPREQFF
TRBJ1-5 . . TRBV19 TGTGCCAGTAGACAGGGTCAACAGCCCCAGCATTTT CASRQGQQPQHF
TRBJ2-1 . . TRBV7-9 TGTGCCAGCAGCCCCAGGGGCGGGAGAATCCCCTACAATGAGCAGTTCTTC CASSPRGGRIPYNEQFF
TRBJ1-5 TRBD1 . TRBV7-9 TGTGCCAGCCTAAGGACAGGGAGCAATCAGCCCCAGCATTTT CASLRTGSNQPQHF
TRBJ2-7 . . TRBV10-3 TGTGCCATCAGCGGTGGGGCGGGGGCTTACGAGCAGTACTTC CAISGGAGAYEQYF
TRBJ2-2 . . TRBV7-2 TGTGCCAGCAGCTTTGTATATACCGGGGAGCTGTTTTTT CASSFVYTGELFF
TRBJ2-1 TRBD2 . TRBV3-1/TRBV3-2 TGTGCCAGCAGCCAGAGAGCGGGGTCTCCCCTCTTC CASSQRAGSPLF
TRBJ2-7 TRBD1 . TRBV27 TGTGCCAGCAGTTTTCGGGACAGACCTCTGGAGAAGCAGTACTTC CASSFRDRPLEKQYF
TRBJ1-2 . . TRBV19 TGTGCCAGTAGCCTTAGAGGATATGGCTACACCTTC CASSLRGYGYTF
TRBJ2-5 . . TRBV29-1 TGCAGCGTTGATACAGGAACATCCCAAGAGACCCAGTACTTC CSVDTGTSQETQYF
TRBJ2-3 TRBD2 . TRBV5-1 TGCGCCAGCAGCCGAAGCGGGAGGGCCGATGAAGGTACGCAGTATTTT CASSRSGRADEGTQYF
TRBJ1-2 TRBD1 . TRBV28 TGTGCCAGCAGCCAGGGGGGCTATGGCTACACCTTC CASSQGGYGYTF
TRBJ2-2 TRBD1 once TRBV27 TGTGCCAGCAGGAGGACAGGGCCGAACACCGGGGAGCTGTTTTTT CASRRTGPNTGELFF
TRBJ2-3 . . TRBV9 TGTGCCAGCAGCGTAGACGGGGGAGGCAGCACAGATACGCAGTATTTT CASSVDGGGSTDTQYF
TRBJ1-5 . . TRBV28 TGTGCCAGCGGCCTGGGACAACCTCAGGGGCCCCAGCATTTT CASGLGQPQGPQHF
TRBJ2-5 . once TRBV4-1 TGCGCCAGCAGCCAAGCCTTTTCGTCCGAGACCCAGTACTTC CASSQAFSSETQYF
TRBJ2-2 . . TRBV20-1 TGCAGTGCTAGTCTCGGGGGAAGGGCCGGGGAGCTGTTTTTT CSASLGGRAGELFF
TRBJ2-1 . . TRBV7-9 TGTGCCAGCAGCCCCCCCGGGTCCCCCTACAATGAGCAGTTCTTC CASSPPGSPYNEQFF
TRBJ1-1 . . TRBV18 TGTGCCAGCTCACCCCAGGGTATCCTAGCTTTCTTT CASSPQGILAFF
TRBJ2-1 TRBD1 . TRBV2 TGTGCCAGCAGTGAGGGGACAGAATACAATGAGCAGTTCTTC CASSEGTEYNEQFF
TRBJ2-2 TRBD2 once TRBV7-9 TGTGCCAGCAGCCCAAGGACTAGCGGAAACACCGGGGAGCTGTTTTTT CASSPRTSGNTGELFF
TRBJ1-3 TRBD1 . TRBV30 TGTGCCTGGAGTTGGGGGACAGGGGTTTTTGGAGGAAACACCATATATTTT CAWSWGTGVFGGNTIYF
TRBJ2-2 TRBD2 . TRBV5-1 TGCGCCAGCAGTCTTCTAGCGGGGGGAAACACCGGGGAGCTGTTTTTT CASSLLAGGNTGELFF
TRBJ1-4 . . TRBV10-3 TGTGCCATCAGTGAAGGGGGATCAGCAAATGAAAAACTGTTTTTT CAISEGGSANEKLFF
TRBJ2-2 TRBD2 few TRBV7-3 TGTGCCAGCAGCTACTCAGGGACTAGCGAGAACACCGGGGAGCTGTTTTTT CASSYSGTSENTGELFF